This T cell receptor (beta chain) came from a study of PD-L1 blockade in urothelial cancer. Across the whole study: Analyses used blood from 3 weeks (second dose) and 6 weeks after treatment start. A median of roughly 150,000 T cells was found in the blood samples.

Each patient's cancer was a locally advanced or metastatic urothelial carcinoma. Germline loops: CDR1 ENHRY, CDR2 SYGVKD. V lost 11 bases and J lost 4, with 20 bases in between. The length of the CDR3 is 15 residues. In each PCR, synthetic TCR analog templates were spiked in. TCRdb keeps only in-frame clones here, not all; method: immunoSEQ multiplex PCR. This table has 17,000 or so clones, roughly nine tenths appearing once. The sample in question was PBMCs, obtained around atezolizumab (anti-PD-L1) treatment. The TCR comes from a man aged 50 to 59 with urothelial cancer. The J gene is TRBJ2-2, the V gene TRBV10-3, with a possible D match to TRBD2 (5 bases). CDR3 DNA sequence: TGTGCCTCCTATGGCCGGCCCGAGGGCACCGGGGAGCTGTTTTTT. Encoded protein: CASYGRPEGTGELFF.